The TCR beta chain described here comes from a study of blood T cell repertoires in COVID-19. On the study more broadly: T cells, B-cell-depleted T cells, or PBMCs provided the cDNA or gDNA that served as material.

As handled by the study authors: It was from reference gene primer amplification that nucleated cell counts were estimated. Libraries were prepared by immunoSEQ multiplex PCR; TCRdb keeps only in-frame clonotypes and omits some of them. V, J and clone size are taken as reported in that table, and D and trimming were inferred from the DNA itself. The table includes about 25,000 clones, around 90% detected once. The sequenced sample consisted of peripheral blood. This TCR was sampled from a man between 65 and 79 years old with active COVID-19.

CDR3 DNA: TGTGCCAGCAGCTTAGAGGGGTCCTTCGACTATGGCTACACCTTC. This sequence encodes CASSLEGSFDYGYTF. The J gene is TRBJ1-2, the V gene TRBV7-8; D might be TRBD1 (5 bases). The CDR3 covers 15 residues. CDR1 and CDR2 from the germline V gene are SGHVS and FQNEAQ. The V and J ends lost 1 base and 3 bases respectively, with 12 bases between them.